The 27 T cell receptor beta chains below all came from one sample that was sequenced in a study of regulatory T cells in long-lasting Graves disease. Time point specified: newly diagnosed GD, antithyroid drugs for less than 3 months. With RNA extracted from PBMCs as input, the TCR library was made. Both iRepertoire HTBI primers and Arm-PCR of CDR3 regions were used to build the TCR beta libraries. TCRdb reprocessed the multiplex PCR reads via MiXCR and lists one record per CDR3 protein. The table includes some 500,000 distinct CDR3 sequences, about 13% detected once. The data also belong to a second study, concerning T cells in Graves' hyperthyroidism and ophthalmopathy.

Source: peripheral blood mononuclear cells (PBMCs), taken at new diagnosis, from a patient treated with antithyroid drugs. All receptors derive from a man between 25 and 39 years old with Graves disease.

This clonotype was found a few times. This chain uses TRBV4-1 with TRBJ1-1; possibly TRBD1 for D (6 bases). The germline gives CDR1 MGHRA, CDR2 YSYEKL. The CDR3 covers 15 residues. V lost 6 bases to trimming and J lost 1 base, with 15 bases between them. The CDR3 loop is CASSMAGEANTEAFF. CDR3 DNA sequence: TGCGCCAGCAGTATGGCAGGGGAAGCGAACACTGAAGCTTTCTTT.

In this sample, this clonotype turned up many times. V and J are TRBV19 and TRBJ2-5, with D perhaps matching TRBD2 (6 bases). Trimming took 9 bases from V and 2 from J, leaving 19 bases between them. The length of the CDR3 is 15 residues. The germline V gene encodes CDR1 LNHDA and CDR2 SQIVND (reference sequence). Written as DNA, the CDR3 is TGTGCCAGCGGCCGTACGCGGGGACCACAAGAGACCCAGTACTTC. Its protein product is CASGRTRGPQETQYF.

This clonotype was counted between two and nine times. This sequence joins TRBV27 and TRBJ2-3; 11 nucleotides agree with TRBD2. The CDR3 totals 16 residues. The V gene's germline CDR1 is MNHEY and CDR2 SMNVEV (reference sequence). Losses at the gene ends were 5 bases for V and 2 bases for J; bases not matched to a gene: 6. In DNA, the CDR3 is TGTGCCAGCAGTCCGAGACTAGCGGGGTTCACAGATACGCAGTATTTT. It translates to CASSPRLAGFTDTQYF.

This clonotype was picked up a small number of times. The rearrangement links TRBV29-1 to TRBJ1-4; the D gene is possibly TRBD1 (5 bases). Germline V gives CDR1 SQVTM, CDR2 ANQGSEA. This CDR3 is 15 amino acids long. V was pared by 6 bases and J by 1 base, with 15 bases between. In nucleotides, the CDR3 is TGCAGCGTCCTTGCCAGGGAGAGAACTAATGAAAAACTGTTTTTT. Translation: CSVLARERTNEKLFF.

This clonotype was observed at least ten times. The V and J genes are TRBV27 and TRBJ2-7; 8 bases are shared with TRBD1. This CDR3 region has 13 residues. V lost 10 bases, J lost 2 bases, and 7 bases stayed unmatched. Germline CDR1 and CDR2: MNHEY and SMNVEV (reference sequence). The chain's CDR3 is CATSGQATYEQYF. CDR3 bases: TGTGCCACTTCGGGACAGGCCACCTACGAGCAGTACTTC.

This clonotype was detected only a few times. This may arise from a read error, as a much more abundant clone is one base away. J is TRBJ2-1 and V is TRBV12-3 or TRBV12-4, with 12 bases lining up with TRBD2. The CDR3 runs to 17 residues. For the CDR3, the DNA is TGTGCCAACAGTCTAAACCTAAGACTAGCGGGAGTACGTGAGCAGTTCTTC. Its translation: CANSLNLRLAGVREQFF.

This clonotype was detected ten times or more. The V gene is TRBV29-1, the J gene TRBJ2-2, with 7 nucleotides matching TRBD1. The CDR3 covers 14 residues. Germline V gives CDR1 SQVTM, CDR2 ANQGSEA. V lost 4 bases, J lost 4 bases, and 6 bases stayed unmatched. CDR3 loop: CSVVTGESTGELFF. The CDR3 DNA sequence: TGCAGCGTTGTTACAGGGGAGAGCACCGGGGAGCTGTTTTTT.

The table lists this clonotype with many counts. The CDR3 region has the DNA TGTGCCAGCGGACAGAGCTCCTATAATTCACCCCTCCACTTT. It yields the protein CASGQSSYNSPLHF. The gene calls are TRBV3-1 and TRBJ1-6, with a possible D match to TRBD1 (6 bases). The CDR3 is made up of 14 amino acids. Per germline, CDR1 LGHDT and CDR2 YNNKEL (reference sequence). V was pared by 8 bases and J by 0 bases, with 8 bases between.

In its sample, this clonotype was seen many times. This chain joins TRBV6-1 and TRBJ2-5, with D maybe TRBD2 (7 bases). This CDR3 region has 16 residues. Germline assignment: CDR1 MNHNS and CDR2 SASEGT. Trimming took off 5 bases at V and 2 bases at J, with 18 bases between the two ends. DNA of the CDR3: TGTGCCAGCAGTCCCCGGGGGCTAGCGGCACAAGAGACCCAGTACTTC. Amino acids: CASSPRGLAAQETQYF.

Ten or more counts support this clonotype. The V gene is TRBV28, the J gene TRBJ2-7, with D hard to call. CDR1 is MDHEN and CDR2 is SYDVKM in the germline V gene. CDR3 size: 11 residues. V was pared by 10 bases and J by 3 bases, with 10 bases between. The CDR3 here is CATELRYEQYF. For the CDR3, the DNA is TGTGCCACCGAGCTTCGCTACGAGCAGTACTTC.

This clonotype came up many times. The chain links TRBV10-3 to TRBJ1-2; D gene ambiguous. The CDR3 is 14 amino acids. Trimming shortened V by 3 bases and J by 2 bases, and 10 bases separated the two germline ends. Germline V lookup: CDR1 ENHRY, CDR2 SYGVKD. CDR3 residues: CAISDPPENYGYTF. The CDR3 DNA sequence: TGTGCCATCAGTGATCCTCCTGAGAACTATGGCTACACCTTC.

The chain employs TRBV19 and TRBJ2-7; TRBD2 aligns across 9 bases. CDR1 and CDR2 from the germline V gene are LNHDA and SQIVND (reference sequence). The length of the CDR3 is 15 residues. The V and J ends lost 8 bases and 0 bases, in that order; junction bases with no gene match: 8. This chain's CDR3 is CASRRGGGASYEQYF. CDR3 coding DNA: TGTGCCAGTCGTAGAGGCGGGGGGGCCTCCTACGAGCAGTACTTC.

Many counts were recorded for this clonotype. The chain recombines TRBV29-1 with TRBJ2-5, with TRBD2 matching over 7 bases. Germline V gives CDR1 SQVTM, CDR2 ANQGSEA. The CDR3 has 15 residues. V gave up 1 base and J gave up 5 bases; unmatched junction bases: 10. CDR3 in amino acids: CSVEARGGSFETQYF. In DNA form, the CDR3 reads TGCAGCGTTGAAGCGCGCGGCGGGAGCTTTGAGACCCAGTACTTC.

This clonotype was counted ten times or more. The chain combines TRBV20-1 with TRBJ2-7; D may be TRBD2 (6 bases). Between the trimmed V and J ends, which lost 0 bases and 4 bases, there was a span of 13 bases. Germline lookup yields CDR1 DFQATT and CDR2 SNEGSKA (reference sequence). The CDR3 runs to 14 residues. CDR3 bases: TGCAGTGCTAGAGATCGTCTAGCGAATTACGAGCAGTACTTC. This translates into CSARDRLANYEQYF.

The chain recombines TRBV11-2 with TRBJ2-3, with TRBD2 matching 10 bases. The germline V gene has CDR1 SGHAT and CDR2 FQNNGV. CDR3 size: 20 residues. V gave up 5 bases and J gave up 5 bases; unmatched junction bases: 22. Here the CDR3 reads CASSPRGGLAESPFGDTQYF. DNA of the CDR3: TGTGCCAGCAGCCCACGGGGAGGACTAGCGGAAAGCCCCTTCGGAGATACGCAGTATTTT.

This clonotype was detected many times. V usage is TRBV20-1 and J usage is TRBJ2-1; 10 positions match TRBD2. V lost 2 bases to trimming and J lost 8 bases; unmatched junction nucleotides: 9. This CDR3 has 15 amino acids. CDR1 is DFQATT and CDR2 is SNEGSKA in the germline V gene (reference sequence). In DNA form, the CDR3 reads TGCAGTGCTAGAACAAGCGGGAGGGCCAACTATGAGCAGTTCTTC. It encodes CSARTSGRANYEQFF.

The sample holds a few counts of this clonotype. The J gene is TRBJ2-5, the V gene TRBV30; 7 bases agree with TRBD2. Germline trimming cut 4 bases from V and 4 bases from J; bases unmatched to any gene: 15. The CDR3 has 16 residues. Per germline, CDR1 GTSNPN and CDR2 SVGIG (reference sequence). This chain's CDR3 is CAWKGFRAGVGETQYF. The CDR3 DNA reads as TGTGCCTGGAAGGGGTTTAGGGCGGGAGTGGGAGAGACCCAGTACTTC.

The sample holds a few counts of this clonotype. V gene TRBV6-5 combines with J gene TRBJ2-6; D is possibly TRBD1 (5 bases). CDR1 and CDR2 from the germline V gene are MNHEY and SVGAGI. The ends were cut back, 0 bases at V and 0 bases at J, with 15 bases in the middle. This CDR3 spans 19 amino acids. Here the CDR3 reads CASSYSPTDPSSGANVLTF. CDR3 sequence (DNA): TGTGCCAGCAGTTACTCGCCGACAGACCCCAGCTCTGGGGCCAACGTCCTGACTTTC.

This clonotype is a singleton in its sample. A far larger clone is one base from this, pointing to a likely read error. This chain connects TRBV3-1 to TRBJ2-7; D unresolved. V was cut by 3 bases and J by 2 bases, with 5 bases left in between. The CDR3 sequence is 12 residues long. Germline V gene sequence: CDR1 LGHDT, CDR2 YNNKEL (reference sequence). CDR3 DNA sequence: TGTGCCAGCAGCCAGAGCCCCTACGAGCAGTACTTC. This translates into CASSQSPYEQYF.

This clonotype was counted at least ten times. This chain links TRBV6-2 or TRBV6-3 with TRBJ2-3; 9 nucleotides line up with TRBD2. Germline assignment: CDR1 MNHEY and CDR2 SVGEGT. This CDR3 contains 12 residues. V shed 7 bases and J 9 bases; nucleotides not matched to a gene: 5. CDR3 residues: CASTSSGATQYF. The DNA of the CDR3 is TGTGCCAGCACCTCTAGCGGGGCCACGCAGTATTTT.

The chain links TRBV5-1 to TRBJ2-7; possible D gene TRBD2, 6 bases. The CDR3 is 14 residues long. With 3 bases removed from V and 4 bases from J, the gap between germline ends came to 14 bases. The germline CDR1 and CDR2 sequences are SGHRS and YFSETQ. The CDR3 loop is CASSWGTGGYEQYF. The CDR3 DNA reads as TGCGCCAGCAGCTGGGGCACCGGGGGATACGAGCAGTACTTC.

The chain has TRBV20-1 and TRBJ2-7; a possible D gene is TRBD1 (5 bases). V lost 5 bases and J 1 base, leaving 6 bases between the germline ends. This CDR3 region has 11 residues. Germline V gene sequence: CDR1 DFQATT, CDR2 SNEGSKA (reference sequence). CDR3 loop: CSAYRSYEQYF. CDR3 nucleotide sequence: TGCAGTGCTTACAGGTCCTACGAGCAGTACTTC.

This clonotype was recorded many times. This chain uses TRBV20-1 with TRBJ2-5; no clear D. Germline values: CDR1 DFQATT, CDR2 SNEGSKA (reference sequence). The length of the CDR3 is 14 residues. Trimming shortened V by 0 bases and J by 1 base, and 9 bases separated the two germline ends. CDR3 bases: TGCAGTGCTAGAGAAGACAATTCCCAAGAGACCCAGTACTTC. Translated, it gives CSAREDNSQETQYF.

The genes are TRBV7-9 and TRBJ1-2; D uncertain. CDR1 is SEHNR and CDR2 is FQNEAQ in the germline V gene (reference sequence). With 5 bases removed from V and 3 bases from J, the gap between germline ends came to 10 bases. The CDR3 runs to 13 residues. CDR3 nucleotide sequence: TGTGCCAGCAGCCTCGGAACCTACTATGGCTACACCTTC. Residues: CASSLGTYYGYTF.

This chain connects TRBV2 to TRBJ2-1; D gene ambiguous. The CDR3 has 10 residues. V dropped 4 bases and J dropped 9 bases, with 4 bases sitting between them. Germline loops: CDR1 SNHLY, CDR2 FYNNEI. The CDR3 DNA sequence: TGTGCCAGCAGTGGCCCTGAGCAGTTCTTC. It specifies CASSGPEQFF.

Regarding this clonotype: The likely explanation is a read error, given a far larger clone one base away. This chain connects TRBV2 to TRBJ2-7, with 9 bases fitting TRBD2. Germline assignment: CDR1 SNHLY and CDR2 FYNNEI. This CDR3 contains 13 residues. The trim removed 8 bases at V and 7 bases at J, leaving 9 bases unmatched. In DNA, the CDR3 is TGTGCCAGCCGCGGGAGGGCGTACAATGAGCAGTACTTC. It is translated as CASRGRAYNEQYF.

This clonotype was detected many times. The chain carries TRBV12-3 or TRBV12-4 and TRBJ1-5; D is perhaps TRBD1 (5 bases). The V and J ends lost 3 bases and 7 bases respectively, with 10 bases between them. The CDR3 covers 13 residues. CDR3 sequence: CASSFNEGQPQHF. In DNA, the CDR3 is TGTGCCAGCAGTTTTAATGAGGGGCAGCCCCAGCATTTT.